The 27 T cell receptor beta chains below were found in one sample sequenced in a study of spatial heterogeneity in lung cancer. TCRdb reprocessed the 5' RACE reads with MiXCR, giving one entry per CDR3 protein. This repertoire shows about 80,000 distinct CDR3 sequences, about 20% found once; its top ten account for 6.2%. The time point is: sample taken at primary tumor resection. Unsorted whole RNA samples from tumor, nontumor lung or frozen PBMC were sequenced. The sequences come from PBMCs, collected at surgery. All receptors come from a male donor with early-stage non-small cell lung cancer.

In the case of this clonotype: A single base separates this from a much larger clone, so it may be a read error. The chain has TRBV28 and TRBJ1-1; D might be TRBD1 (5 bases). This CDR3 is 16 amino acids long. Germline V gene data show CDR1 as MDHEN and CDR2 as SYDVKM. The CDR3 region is CVSTLKGALGNTEAFF. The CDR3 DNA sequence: TGTGTCAGCACCTTAAAAGGGGCGCTCGGGAACACTGAAGCTTTCTTT.

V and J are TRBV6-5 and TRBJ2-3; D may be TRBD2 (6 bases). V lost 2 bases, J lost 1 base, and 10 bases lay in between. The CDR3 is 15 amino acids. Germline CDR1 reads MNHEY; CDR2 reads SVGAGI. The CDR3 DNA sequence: TGTGCCAGCAGTTACGGAGGGACGGGCACAGATACGCAGTATTTT. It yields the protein CASSYGGTGTDTQYF.

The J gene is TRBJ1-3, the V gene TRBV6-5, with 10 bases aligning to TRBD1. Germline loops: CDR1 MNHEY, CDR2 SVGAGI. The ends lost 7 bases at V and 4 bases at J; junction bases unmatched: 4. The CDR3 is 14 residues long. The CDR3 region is CASTGTGDGNTIYF. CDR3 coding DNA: TGTGCCAGCACCGGGACAGGGGACGGAAACACCATATATTTT.

For the CDR3, the DNA is TGTGCCAGCAGCGTCACAGGGAAGCGCGCTGAAGCTTTCTTT. This codes for CASSVTGKRAEAFF. V and J are TRBV7-2 and TRBJ1-1; TRBD1 might be the D (6 bases). Per germline, CDR1 SGHTA and CDR2 FQGNSA. Trimming removed 5 bases from V and 6 bases from J, with 16 bases in between. CDR3 size: 14 residues. Drawing the rest from reference TRBV7-2 and TRBJ1-1, the complete variable domain is GAGVSQSPSNKVTEKGKDVELRCDPISGHTALYWYRQSLGQGLEFLIYFQGNSAPDKSGLPSDRFSAERTGGSVSTLTIQRTQQEDSAVYLCASSVTGKRAEAFFGQGTRLTVV.

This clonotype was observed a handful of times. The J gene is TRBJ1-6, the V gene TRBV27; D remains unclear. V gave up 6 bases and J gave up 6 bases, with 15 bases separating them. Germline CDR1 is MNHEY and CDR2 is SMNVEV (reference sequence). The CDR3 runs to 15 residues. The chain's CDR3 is CASSPTWEVNSPLHF. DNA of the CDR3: TGTGCCAGCAGCCCGACATGGGAGGTTAATTCACCCCTCCACTTT.

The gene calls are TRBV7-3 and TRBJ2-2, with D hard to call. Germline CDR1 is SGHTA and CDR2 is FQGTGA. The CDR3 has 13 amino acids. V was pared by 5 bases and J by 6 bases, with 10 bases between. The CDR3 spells CASSPRPAGELFF. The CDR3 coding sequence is TGTGCCAGCAGCCCACGGCCGGCCGGGGAGCTGTTTTTT.

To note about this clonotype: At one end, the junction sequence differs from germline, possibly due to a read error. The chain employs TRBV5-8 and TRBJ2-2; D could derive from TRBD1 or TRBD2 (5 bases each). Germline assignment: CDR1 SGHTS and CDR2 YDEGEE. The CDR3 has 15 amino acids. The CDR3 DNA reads TGTGCCAGCAGCGCGGAAGACAGATTCACCGGGGAGCTGATTTTT. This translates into CASSAEDRFTGELIF.

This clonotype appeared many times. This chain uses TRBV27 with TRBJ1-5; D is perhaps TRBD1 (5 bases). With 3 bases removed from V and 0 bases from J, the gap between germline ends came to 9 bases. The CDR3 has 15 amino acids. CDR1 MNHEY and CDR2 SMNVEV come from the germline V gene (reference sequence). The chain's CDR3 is CASSFGGISNQPQHF. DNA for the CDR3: TGTGCCAGCAGTTTCGGGGGAATTAGCAATCAGCCCCAGCATTTT.

The CDR3 nucleotides read TGTGCCAGCAGTTCCCTTATCTTGTATGGCTACACCTTC. Its protein product is CASSSLILYGYTF. The chain links TRBV28 to TRBJ1-2; D gene uncertain. The CDR3 is made up of 13 amino acids. V was shortened by 4 bases and J by 5 bases, with 11 bases between the two germline ends. Germline V gene data show CDR1 as MDHEN and CDR2 as SYDVKM.

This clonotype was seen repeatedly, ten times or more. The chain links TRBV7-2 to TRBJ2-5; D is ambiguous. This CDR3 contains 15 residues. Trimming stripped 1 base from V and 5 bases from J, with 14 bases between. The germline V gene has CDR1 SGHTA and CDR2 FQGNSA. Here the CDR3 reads CASSLESGTLETQYF. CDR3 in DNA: TGTGCCAGCAGCTTAGAGTCAGGAACACTTGAGACCCAGTACTTC.

CDR3 bases: TGTGCCAGCAGCTTGCGGACAGGCCCGTACGAGCAGTACTTC. Its translation is CASSLRTGPYEQYF. The V and J genes are TRBV7-6 and TRBJ2-7; 7 bases align to TRBD1. Germline V gives CDR1 SGHVS, CDR2 FNYEAQ. This CDR3 contains 14 residues. With V trimmed by 3 bases and J by 4 bases, 6 bases remained unmatched.

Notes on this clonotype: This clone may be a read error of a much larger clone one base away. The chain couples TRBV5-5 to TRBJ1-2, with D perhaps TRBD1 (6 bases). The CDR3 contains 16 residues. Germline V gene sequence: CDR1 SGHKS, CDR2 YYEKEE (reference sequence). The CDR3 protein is CVTHGGHVISYYGYTF. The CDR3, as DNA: TGTGTCACCCACGGGGGGCATGTGATAAGCTACTATGGCTACACCTTC.

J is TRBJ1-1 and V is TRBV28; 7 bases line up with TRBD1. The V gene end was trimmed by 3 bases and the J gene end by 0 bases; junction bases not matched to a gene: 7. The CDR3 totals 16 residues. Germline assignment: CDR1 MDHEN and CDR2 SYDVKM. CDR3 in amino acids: CASSFGQAPLNTEAFF. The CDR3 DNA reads TGTGCCAGCAGTTTCGGACAGGCCCCCTTGAACACTGAAGCTTTCTTT.

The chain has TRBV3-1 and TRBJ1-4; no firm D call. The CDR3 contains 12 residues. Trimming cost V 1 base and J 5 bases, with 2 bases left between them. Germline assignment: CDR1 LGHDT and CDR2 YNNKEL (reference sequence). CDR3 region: CASSQGNEKLFF. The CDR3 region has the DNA TGTGCCAGCAGCCAAGGGAATGAAAAACTGTTTTTT.

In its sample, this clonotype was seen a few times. The CDR3 is CSVEDLGRLQETQYF. The CDR3 nucleotides are TGCAGCGTTGAAGATCTGGGCAGGCTCCAAGAGACCCAGTACTTC. This chain uses TRBV29-1 with TRBJ2-5; D unresolved. Germline V gives CDR1 SQVTM, CDR2 ANQGSEA. The length of the CDR3 is 15 residues. V dropped 0 bases and J dropped 1 base, with 12 bases sitting between them.

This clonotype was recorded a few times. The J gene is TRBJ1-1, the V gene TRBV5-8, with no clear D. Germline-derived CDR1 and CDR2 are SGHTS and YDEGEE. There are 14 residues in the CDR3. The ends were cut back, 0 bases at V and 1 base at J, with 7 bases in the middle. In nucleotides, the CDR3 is TGTGCCAGCAGCTTGGTGTACGGGAACACTGAAGCTTTCTTT. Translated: CASSLVYGNTEAFF.

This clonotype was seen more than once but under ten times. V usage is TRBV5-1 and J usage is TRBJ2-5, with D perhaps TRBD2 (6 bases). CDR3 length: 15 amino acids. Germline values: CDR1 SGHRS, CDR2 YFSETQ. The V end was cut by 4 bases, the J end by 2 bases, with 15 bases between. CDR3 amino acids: CASSQGPGEQETQYF. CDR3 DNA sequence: TGCGCCAGCAGCCAGGGCCCGGGAGAGCAAGAGACCCAGTACTTC.

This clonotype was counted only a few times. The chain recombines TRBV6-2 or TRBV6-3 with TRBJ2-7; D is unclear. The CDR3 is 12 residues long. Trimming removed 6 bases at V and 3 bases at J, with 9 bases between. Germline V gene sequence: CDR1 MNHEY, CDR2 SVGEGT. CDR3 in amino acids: CASSPVGYEQYF. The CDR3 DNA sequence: TGTGCCAGCAGCCCCGTTGGCTACGAGCAGTACTTC.

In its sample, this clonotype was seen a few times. CDR3 bases: TGCGCCAGCAGCGGGAAAGCGGGGGGCTACGAGCAGTACTTC. It encodes CASSGKAGGYEQYF. J is TRBJ2-7 and V is TRBV5-1; 9 nucleotides match TRBD2. After removal of 4 bases from V and 3 bases from J, the junction contained 5 bases not matched to a gene. Germline V lookup: CDR1 SGHRS, CDR2 YFSETQ. The CDR3 has 14 residues.

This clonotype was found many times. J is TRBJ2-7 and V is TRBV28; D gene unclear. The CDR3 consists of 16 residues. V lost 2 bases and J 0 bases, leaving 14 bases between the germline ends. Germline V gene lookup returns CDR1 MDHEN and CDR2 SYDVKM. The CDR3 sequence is CASSLKWQASSYEQYF. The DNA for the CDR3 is TGTGCCAGCAGTTTAAAATGGCAGGCCAGCTCCTACGAGCAGTACTTC.

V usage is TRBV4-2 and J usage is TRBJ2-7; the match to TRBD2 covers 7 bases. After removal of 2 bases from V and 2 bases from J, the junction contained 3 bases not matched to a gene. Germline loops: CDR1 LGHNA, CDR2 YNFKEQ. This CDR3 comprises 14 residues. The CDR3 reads CASSQSGGTYEQYF. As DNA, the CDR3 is TGTGCCAGCAGCCAATCGGGGGGTACCTACGAGCAGTACTTC.

The CDR3 region has the DNA TGTGCCAGCAGCGGGGCGGGGGCCTACGAGCAGTACTTC. This gives the protein CASSGAGAYEQYF. The J gene is TRBJ2-7, the V gene TRBV7-6; 7 nucleotides agree with TRBD2. CDR1 and CDR2 from the germline V gene are SGHVS and FNYEAQ. V was clipped by 5 bases and J by 2 bases; unmatched bases: 3. The CDR3 consists of 13 residues.

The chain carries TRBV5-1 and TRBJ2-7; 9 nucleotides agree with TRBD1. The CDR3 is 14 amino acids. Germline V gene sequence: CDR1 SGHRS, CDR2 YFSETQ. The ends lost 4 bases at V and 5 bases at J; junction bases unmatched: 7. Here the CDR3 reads CASSGGQGANEQYF. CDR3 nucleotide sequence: TGCGCCAGCAGCGGGGGACAGGGAGCCAACGAGCAGTACTTC.

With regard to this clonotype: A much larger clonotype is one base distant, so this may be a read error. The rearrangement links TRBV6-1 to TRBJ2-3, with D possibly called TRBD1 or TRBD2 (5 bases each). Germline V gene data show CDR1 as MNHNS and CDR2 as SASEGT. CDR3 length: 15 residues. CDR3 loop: CAGSVKGRGFYTQYF. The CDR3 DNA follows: TGTGCCGGCAGTGTTAAGGGGCGCGGGTTCTATACGCAGTATTTT.

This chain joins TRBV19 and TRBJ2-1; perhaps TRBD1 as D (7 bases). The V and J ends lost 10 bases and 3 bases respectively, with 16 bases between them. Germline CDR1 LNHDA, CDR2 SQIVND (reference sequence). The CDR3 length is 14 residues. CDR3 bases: TGTGCCACCACCGCGGGACAGTTCTACAATGAGCAGTTCTTC. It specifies CATTAGQFYNEQFF.

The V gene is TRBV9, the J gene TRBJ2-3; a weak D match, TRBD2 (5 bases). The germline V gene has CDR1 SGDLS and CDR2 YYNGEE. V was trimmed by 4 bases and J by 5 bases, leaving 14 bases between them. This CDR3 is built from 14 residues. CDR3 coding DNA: TGTGCCAGCAGCCCCACGGCCGGAGGAGATACGCAGTATTTT. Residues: CASSPTAGGDTQYF.

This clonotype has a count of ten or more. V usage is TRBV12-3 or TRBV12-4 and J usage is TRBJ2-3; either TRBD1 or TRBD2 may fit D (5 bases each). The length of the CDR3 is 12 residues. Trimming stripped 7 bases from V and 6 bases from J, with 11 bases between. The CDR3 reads CASTQGADTQYF. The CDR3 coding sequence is TGTGCCAGCACCCAGGGAGCGGATACGCAGTATTTT.